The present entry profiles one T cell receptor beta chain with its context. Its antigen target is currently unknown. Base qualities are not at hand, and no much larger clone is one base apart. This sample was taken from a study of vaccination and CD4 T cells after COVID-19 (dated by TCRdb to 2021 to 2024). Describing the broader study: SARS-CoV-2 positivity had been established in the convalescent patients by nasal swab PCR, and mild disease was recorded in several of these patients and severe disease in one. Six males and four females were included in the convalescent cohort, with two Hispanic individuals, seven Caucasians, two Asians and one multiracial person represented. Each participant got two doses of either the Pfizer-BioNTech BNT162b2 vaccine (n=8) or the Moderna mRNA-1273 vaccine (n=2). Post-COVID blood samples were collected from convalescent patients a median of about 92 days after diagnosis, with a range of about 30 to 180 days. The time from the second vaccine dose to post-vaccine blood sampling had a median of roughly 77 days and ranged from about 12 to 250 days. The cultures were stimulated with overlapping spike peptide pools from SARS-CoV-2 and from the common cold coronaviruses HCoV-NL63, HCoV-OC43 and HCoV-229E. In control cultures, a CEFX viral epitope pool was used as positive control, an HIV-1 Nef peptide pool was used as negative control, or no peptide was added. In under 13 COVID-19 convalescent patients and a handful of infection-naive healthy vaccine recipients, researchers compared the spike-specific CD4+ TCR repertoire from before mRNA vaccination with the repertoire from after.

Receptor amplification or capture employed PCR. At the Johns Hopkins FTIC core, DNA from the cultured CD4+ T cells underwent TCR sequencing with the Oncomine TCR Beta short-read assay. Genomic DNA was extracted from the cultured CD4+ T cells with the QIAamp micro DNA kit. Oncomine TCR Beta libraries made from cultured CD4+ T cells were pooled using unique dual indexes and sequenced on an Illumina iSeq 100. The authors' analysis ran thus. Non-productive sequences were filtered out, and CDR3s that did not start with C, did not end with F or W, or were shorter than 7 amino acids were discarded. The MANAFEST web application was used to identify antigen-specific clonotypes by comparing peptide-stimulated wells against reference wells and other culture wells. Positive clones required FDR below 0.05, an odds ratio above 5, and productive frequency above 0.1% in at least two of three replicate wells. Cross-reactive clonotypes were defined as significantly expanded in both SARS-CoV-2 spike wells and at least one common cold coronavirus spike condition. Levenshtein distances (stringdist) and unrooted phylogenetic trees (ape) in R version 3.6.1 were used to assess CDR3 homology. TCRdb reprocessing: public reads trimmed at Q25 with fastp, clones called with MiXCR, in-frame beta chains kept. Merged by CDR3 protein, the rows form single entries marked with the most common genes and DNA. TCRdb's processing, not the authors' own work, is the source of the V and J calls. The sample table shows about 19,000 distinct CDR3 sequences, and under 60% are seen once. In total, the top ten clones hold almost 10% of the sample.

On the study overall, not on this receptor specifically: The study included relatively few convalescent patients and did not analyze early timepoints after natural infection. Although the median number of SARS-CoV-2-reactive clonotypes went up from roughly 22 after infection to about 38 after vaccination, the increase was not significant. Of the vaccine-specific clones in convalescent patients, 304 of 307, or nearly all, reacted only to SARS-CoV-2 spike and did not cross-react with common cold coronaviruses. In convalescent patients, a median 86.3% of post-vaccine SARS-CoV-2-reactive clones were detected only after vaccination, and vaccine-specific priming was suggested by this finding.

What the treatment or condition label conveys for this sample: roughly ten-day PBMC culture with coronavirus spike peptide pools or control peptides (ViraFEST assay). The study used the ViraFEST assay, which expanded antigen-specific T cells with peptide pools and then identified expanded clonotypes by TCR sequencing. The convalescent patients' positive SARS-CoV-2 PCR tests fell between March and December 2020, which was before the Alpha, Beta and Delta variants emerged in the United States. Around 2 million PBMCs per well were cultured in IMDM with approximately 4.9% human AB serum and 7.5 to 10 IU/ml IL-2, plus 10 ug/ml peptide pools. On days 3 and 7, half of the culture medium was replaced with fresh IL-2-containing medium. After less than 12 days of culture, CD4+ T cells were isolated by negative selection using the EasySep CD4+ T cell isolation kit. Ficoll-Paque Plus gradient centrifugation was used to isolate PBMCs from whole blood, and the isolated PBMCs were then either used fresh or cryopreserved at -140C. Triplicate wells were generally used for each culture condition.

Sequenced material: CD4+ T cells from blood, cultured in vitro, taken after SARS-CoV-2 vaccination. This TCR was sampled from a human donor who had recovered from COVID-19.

The DNA reads as follows: TGTGCCATCAGTGAGGCCGCCGTGTTTGGTACGCAGTATTTT. Translated, this gives CAISEAAVFGTQYF. The chain links TRBV10-3 with TRBJ2-3, with the D segment identity uncertain. V and J are truncated by 2 bases and 8 bases respectively, leaving an intervening sequence of 14 bases. Taken from cysteine to phenylalanine, the CDR3 has 14 residues. Left in the record is the CDR3 DNA by itself, 42 bases read in frame from the first base. The germline V gene gives CDR1 as ENHRY and CDR2 as SYGVKD.